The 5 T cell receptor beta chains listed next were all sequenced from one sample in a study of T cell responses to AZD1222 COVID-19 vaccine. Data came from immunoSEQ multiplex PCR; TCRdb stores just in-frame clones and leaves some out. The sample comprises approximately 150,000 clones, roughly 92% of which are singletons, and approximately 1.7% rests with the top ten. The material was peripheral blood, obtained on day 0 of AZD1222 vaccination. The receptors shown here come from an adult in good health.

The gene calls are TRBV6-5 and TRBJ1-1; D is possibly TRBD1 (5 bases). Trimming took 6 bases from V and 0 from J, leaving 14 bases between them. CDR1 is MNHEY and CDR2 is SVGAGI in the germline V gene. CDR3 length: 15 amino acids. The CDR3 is CASSRGGELNTEAFF. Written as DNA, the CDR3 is TGTGCCAGCAGCCGGGGGGGGGAGTTGAACACTGAAGCTTTCTTT.

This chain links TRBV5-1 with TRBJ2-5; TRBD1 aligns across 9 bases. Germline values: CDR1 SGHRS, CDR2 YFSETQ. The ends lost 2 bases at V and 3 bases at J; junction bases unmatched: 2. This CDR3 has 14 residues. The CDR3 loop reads CASSLRDREETQYF. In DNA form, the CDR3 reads TGCGCCAGCAGCTTAAGGGACAGGGAAGAGACCCAGTACTTC.

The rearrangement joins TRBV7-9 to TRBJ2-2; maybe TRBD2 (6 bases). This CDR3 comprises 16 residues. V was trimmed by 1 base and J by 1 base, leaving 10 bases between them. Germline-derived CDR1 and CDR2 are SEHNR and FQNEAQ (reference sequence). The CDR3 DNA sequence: TGTGCCAGCAGCTTAGGAATTAGCGGGAACACCGGGGAGCTGTTTTTT. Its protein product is CASSLGISGNTGELFF.

The DNA of the CDR3 is TGCGCCAGCCGCCCCTCGGCCTTGGGCACAGATACGCAGTATTTT. It yields the protein CASRPSALGTDTQYF. This chain uses TRBV4-1 with TRBJ2-3; D unclear. Germline V gene data show CDR1 as MGHRA and CDR2 as YSYEKL. The V end lost 8 bases, the J end lost 1 base, and 16 bases lay between the germline ends. This CDR3 contains 15 residues.

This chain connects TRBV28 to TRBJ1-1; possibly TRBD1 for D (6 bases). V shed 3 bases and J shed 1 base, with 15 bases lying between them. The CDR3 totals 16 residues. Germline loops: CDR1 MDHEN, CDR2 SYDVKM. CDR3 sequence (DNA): TGTGCCAGCAGTTTTCGGGTGTTGGGACAGAACACTGAAGCTTTCTTT. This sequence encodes CASSFRVLGQNTEAFF.